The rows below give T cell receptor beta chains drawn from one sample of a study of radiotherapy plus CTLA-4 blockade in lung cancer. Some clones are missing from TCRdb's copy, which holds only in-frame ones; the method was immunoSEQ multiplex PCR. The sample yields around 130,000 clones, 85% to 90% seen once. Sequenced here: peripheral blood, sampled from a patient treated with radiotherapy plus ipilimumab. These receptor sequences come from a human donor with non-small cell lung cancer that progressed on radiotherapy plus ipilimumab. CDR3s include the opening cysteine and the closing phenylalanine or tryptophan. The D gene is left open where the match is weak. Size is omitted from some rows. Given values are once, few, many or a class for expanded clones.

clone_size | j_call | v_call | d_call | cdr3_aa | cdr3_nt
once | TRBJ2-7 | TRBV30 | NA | CAWSSGTQYEQYF | TGTGCCTGGAGTTCCGGGACACAGTACGAGCAGTACTTC
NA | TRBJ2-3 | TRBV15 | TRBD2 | CATSRPGLAGGGTDTQYF | TGTGCCACCAGCAGACCGGGGCTAGCGGGAGGAGGGACAGATACGCAGTATTTT
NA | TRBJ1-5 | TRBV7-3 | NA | CASSLTAGSQPQHF | TGTGCCAGCAGCTTAACGGCAGGGAGTCAGCCCCAGCATTTT
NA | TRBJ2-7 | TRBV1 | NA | CTSSQVQRDSYEQYF | TGCACCAGCAGCCAAGTTCAGCGGGACTCCTACGAGCAGTACTTC
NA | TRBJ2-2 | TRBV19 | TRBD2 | CASMGSGRDPNTGELFF | TGTGCCAGTATGGGTAGCGGGAGGGACCCGAACACCGGGGAGCTGTTTTTT
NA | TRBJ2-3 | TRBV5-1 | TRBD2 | CASSFQATSGTGDTQYF | TGCGCCAGCAGCTTTCAGGCCACTAGCGGGACCGGTGATACGCAGTATTTT
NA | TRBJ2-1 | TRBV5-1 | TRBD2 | CASTDTSAGGGNEQFF | TGCGCCAGCACCGATACGTCAGCGGGAGGTGGGAATGAGCAGTTCTTC
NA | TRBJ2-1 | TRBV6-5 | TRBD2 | CAIQRDPNNEQFF | TGTGCGATTCAGCGGGACCCCAACAATGAGCAGTTCTTC
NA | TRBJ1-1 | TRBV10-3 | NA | CAISDRGMNTEAFF | TGTGCCATCAGTGACCGGGGGATGAACACTGAAGCTTTCTTT
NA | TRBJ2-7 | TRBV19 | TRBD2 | CASSRDGGRDEQYF | TGTGCCAGTAGTCGGGACGGGGGGAGGGACGAGCAGTACTTC
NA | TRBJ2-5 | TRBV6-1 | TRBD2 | CASGGRAGETQYF | TGTGCCAGCGGCGGGAGGGCCGGGGAGACCCAGTACTTC
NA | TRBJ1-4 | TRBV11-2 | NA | CASSLVGGGLLEKLFF | TGTGCCAGCAGCTTAGTGGGTGGGGGTCTATTGGAAAAACTGTTTTTT
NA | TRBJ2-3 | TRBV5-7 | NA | CASSPPSTDTQYF | TGTGCCAGCAGCCCCCCTAGCACAGATACGCAGTATTTT
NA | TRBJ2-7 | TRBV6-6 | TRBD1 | CASRQDRGNGYEQYF | TGTGCCAGCAGACAGGACAGGGGAAATGGCTACGAGCAGTACTTC
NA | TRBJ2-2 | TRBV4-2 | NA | CASSQDSGGELFF | TGTGCCAGCAGCCAAGATTCAGGCGGGGAGCTGTTTTTT
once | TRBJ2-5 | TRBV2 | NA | CASGSRDYPSGTQYF | TGTGCCAGCGGCTCGCGAGACTACCCCTCAGGGACCCAGTACTTC
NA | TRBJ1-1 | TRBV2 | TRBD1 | CASSNGQGANTEAFF | TGTGCCAGCAGCAACGGACAGGGGGCTAACACTGAAGCTTTCTTT
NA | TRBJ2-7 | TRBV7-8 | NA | CASSLDSSSYEQYF | TGTGCCAGCAGCTTAGACAGCAGCTCCTACGAGCAGTACTTC
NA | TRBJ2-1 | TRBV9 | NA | CASSATGGRSYNEQFF | TGTGCCAGCAGCGCCACCGGCGGGCGCTCCTACAATGAGCAGTTCTTC
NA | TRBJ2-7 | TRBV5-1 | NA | CASSYNSAYYEQYF | TGCGCCAGCAGCTATAATTCGGCATACTACGAGCAGTACTTC
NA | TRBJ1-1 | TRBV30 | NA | CAWSVGKPVNTEAFF | TGTGCCTGGAGTGTGGGTAAACCCGTGAACACTGAAGCTTTCTTT
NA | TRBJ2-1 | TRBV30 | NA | CAWSGSRGSYNEQFF | TGTGCCTGGAGCGGATCCCGGGGCTCCTACAATGAGCAGTTCTTC
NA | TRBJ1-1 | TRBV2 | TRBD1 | CASSQQGAHLDEAFF | TGTGCCAGCAGTCAACAGGGGGCCCATCTTGATGAAGCTTTCTTT
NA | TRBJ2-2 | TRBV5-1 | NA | CASSDFAGELFF | TGCGCCAGCAGCGATTTTGCCGGGGAGCTGTTTTTT
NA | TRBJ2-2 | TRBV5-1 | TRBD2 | CASTLLAGGPGTGELFF | TGCGCCAGCACCTTACTAGCGGGAGGGCCGGGCACCGGGGAGCTGTTTTTT
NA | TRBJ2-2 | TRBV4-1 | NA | CASSQLGQTNTGELFF | TGCGCCAGCAGCCAACTGGGTCAGACGAACACCGGGGAGCTGTTTTTT
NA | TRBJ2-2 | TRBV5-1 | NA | CASSLGDRGTGELFF | TGCGCCAGCAGCTTGGGGGATCGGGGTACCGGGGAGCTGTTTTTT
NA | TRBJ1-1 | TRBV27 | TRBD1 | CASSLQGVNTEAFF | TGTGCCAGCAGCCTACAGGGGGTGAACACTGAAGCTTTCTTT
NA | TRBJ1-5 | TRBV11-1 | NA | CASSPATAVRSNQPQHF | TGTGCCAGCAGCCCCGCAACGGCCGTGAGAAGCAATCAGCCCCAGCATTTT
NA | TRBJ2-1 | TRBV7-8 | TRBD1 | CASSSRGISYNEQFF | TGTGCCAGCAGCTCCAGGGGGATTTCCTACAATGAGCAGTTCTTC
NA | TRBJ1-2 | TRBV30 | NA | CAWSALGNYGYTF | TGTGCCTGGAGTGCCCTCGGGAACTATGGCTACACCTTC
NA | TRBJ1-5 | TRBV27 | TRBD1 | CASRGTGLSNQPQHF | TGTGCCAGCAGGGGGACAGGCTTGAGCAATCAGCCCCAGCATTTT
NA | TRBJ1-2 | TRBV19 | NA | CASSSQGRSYTF | TGTGCCAGTAGTTCACAGGGTAGAAGCTACACCTTC
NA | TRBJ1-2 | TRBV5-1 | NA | CASSLPGANYGYTF | TGCGCCAGCAGCCTACCAGGCGCTAACTATGGCTACACCTTC
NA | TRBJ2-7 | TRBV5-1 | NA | CASSFSSGFSYEQYF | TGCGCCAGCAGCTTTAGTTCGGGGTTCTCCTACGAGCAGTACTTC